The 2 T cell receptor beta chains in this list originate from one sample, sequenced in a study of somatic mutations in cytotoxic T cells in rheumatoid arthritis. Sequencing was performed with immunoSEQ multiplex PCR; in TCRdb, only in-frame clones are kept and a portion is missing. The sample includes some 20,000 clones, around four fifths of them seen just once. Sequencing was done on a sample of CD8+ T cells sorted from blood. These receptors were obtained from a woman in her sixties or seventies in good health.

The rearrangement uses TRBV30 and TRBJ1-3, with D perhaps matching TRBD1 (5 bases). Germline V gives CDR1 GTSNPN, CDR2 SVGIG (reference sequence). The CDR3 contains 16 residues. V lost 2 bases to trimming and J lost 0 bases, with 14 bases between them. CDR3 bases: TGTGCCTGGAGTCCGGGACGGCAGATCTCTGGAAACACCATATATTTT. This sequence encodes CAWSPGRQISGNTIYF.

The chain joins TRBV25-1 to TRBJ2-1; D unclear. CDR1 is MGHDK and CDR2 is SYGVNS in the germline V gene. Trimming took 8 bases from V and 10 from J, leaving 15 bases between them. The CDR3 extends over 12 amino acids. CDR3 sequence reads: CASAPSSREQFF. The CDR3 coding sequence is TGTGCCAGCGCGCCATCCTCTCGCGAGCAGTTCTTC.